This passage covers 19 T cell receptor beta chains from one sample sequenced in a study of human thymus T cells. Thymus tissue was removed during corrective cardiac surgery. Generated by immunoSEQ multiplex PCR, the TCRdb table keeps only in-frame clones and is missing some. This table has 65,000 to 90,000 clones, roughly 95% appearing once. The source material was thymus tissue. The receptors here all came from a girl under two years old with a congenital heart defect but otherwise immunologically healthy.

The chain uses TRBV25-1 and TRBJ2-7; D possibly uses TRBD1 or TRBD2 (5 bases each). CDR3 length: 14 residues. Trimming cost V 0 bases and J 2 bases, with 8 bases left between them. The germline CDR1 and CDR2 sequences are MGHDK and SYGVNS. This CDR3 is CASSEYEGTYEQYF. The CDR3 region has the DNA TGTGCCAGCAGTGAATATGAGGGGACCTACGAGCAGTACTTC.

The V call is TRBV18, the J call TRBJ1-1; D possibly corresponds to TRBD1 (6 bases). CDR1 KGHSH and CDR2 LQKENI come from the germline V gene. Trimming pared 4 bases from V and 3 bases from J, leaving 15 bases between. This CDR3 is built from 15 residues. CDR3 nucleotide sequence: TGTGCCAGCTCACTTGGAGGGGGACTAGACACTGAAGCTTTCTTT. It specifies CASSLGGGLDTEAFF.

The chain is built from TRBV5-4 and TRBJ2-3, with D perhaps matching TRBD2 (6 bases). Trimming cost V 4 bases and J 6 bases, with 15 bases left between them. CDR3 length: 14 residues. Germline CDR1 reads SGHNT; CDR2 reads YYREEE (reference sequence). The CDR3 reads CASSPAKGRDTQYF. Written as DNA, the CDR3 is TGTGCCAGCAGCCCCGCTAAGGGGAGGGATACGCAGTATTTT.

The gene calls are TRBV4-2 and TRBJ2-5, with 7 bases fitting TRBD2. The germline V gene encodes CDR1 LGHNA and CDR2 YNFKEQ. The CDR3 spans 14 residues. V lost 1 base and J lost 9; bases outside the gene matches: 8. This CDR3 is CASSQVRDYRAQYF. The CDR3 coding sequence is TGTGCCAGCAGCCAAGTCAGGGACTATAGGGCCCAGTACTTC.

V usage is TRBV14 and J usage is TRBJ2-1, with D perhaps being TRBD1 or TRBD2 (5 bases each). CDR1 is SGHDN, CDR2 FVKESK, per germline. V was cut by 4 bases and J by 9 bases, with 10 bases left in between. The CDR3 runs 12 residues. CDR3 loop: CASSPSGREQFF. As DNA, the CDR3 is TGTGCCAGCAGCCCCTCGGGGCGTGAGCAGTTCTTC.

The rearrangement links TRBV6-1 to TRBJ1-4; 7 bases map to TRBD1. Looked up from germline, CDR1 is MNHNS and CDR2 is SASEGT. The CDR3 is made up of 14 amino acids. The J segment lost 5 bases and the V segment lost 6 bases, leaving 6 bases of the junction unmatched. CDR3 loop: CASRHQGVNEKLFF. CDR3 DNA: TGTGCCAGCAGACATCAGGGGGTAAATGAAAAACTGTTTTTT.

The table lists this clone with a count of one. The J gene is TRBJ2-2, the V gene TRBV19; 8 bases fit TRBD2. CDR1 is LNHDA, CDR2 SQIVND, per germline (reference sequence). Germline trimming cut 5 bases from V and 1 base from J; bases unmatched to any gene: 6. The CDR3 totals 16 residues. As DNA, the CDR3 is TGTGCCAGTAGTCCTCGGGGGGGATGGAACACCGGGGAGCTGTTTTTT. It codes for CASSPRGGWNTGELFF.

The rearrangement uses TRBV7-8 and TRBJ1-4; 8 positions agree with TRBD1. The CDR3 has 14 amino acids. Trimming cost V 5 bases and J 8 bases; bases outside gene matches: 7. The germline gives CDR1 SGHVS, CDR2 FQNEAQ. CDR3 sequence (DNA): TGTGCCAGCAGCCCGGACAGGGTTGGAGAAAAACTGTTTTTT. This encodes CASSPDRVGEKLFF.

The J gene is TRBJ2-1, the V gene TRBV7-9, with 8 bases that match TRBD2. With 5 bases clipped from V and 0 bases from J, the junction kept 12 bases outside the gene matches. Germline V CDR1 and CDR2: SEHNR, FQNEAQ (reference sequence). The CDR3 has 18 amino acids. For the CDR3, the DNA is TGTGCCAGCAGCCCCAGCGGGGGACTGCAGAGCTCCTACAATGAGCAGTTCTTC. This encodes CASSPSGGLQSSYNEQFF.

The chain combines TRBV18 with TRBJ2-3; the D is unclear. Germline CDR1 KGHSH, CDR2 LQKENI. The V gene lost 1 base and the J gene lost 3 bases, with 8 bases spanning the gap. This CDR3 comprises 14 residues. The CDR3 region is CASSPLRKTDTQYF. Written as DNA, the CDR3 is TGTGCCAGCTCACCACTGCGGAAAACAGATACGCAGTATTTT. The variable domain in full, completed from reference TRBV18 and TRBJ2-3, reads NAGVMQNPRHLVRRRGQEARLRCSPMKGHSHVYWYRQLPEEGLKFMVYLQKENIIDESGMPKERFSAEFPKEGPSILRIQQVVRGDSAAYFCASSPLRKTDTQYFGPGTRLTVL.

The CDR3 DNA reads as TGCGCCAGCGGACAGGGTAGACATGAGCAGTTCTTC. Translated, it gives CASGQGRHEQFF. The chain carries TRBV5-1 and TRBJ2-1; 8 positions agree with TRBD1. J lost 8 bases, V lost 7 bases, and 5 bases had no gene match. Germline V CDR1 and CDR2: SGHRS, YFSETQ. The CDR3 consists of 12 residues.

The genes are TRBV4-1 and TRBJ2-1; D possibly matches TRBD1 or TRBD2 (5 bases each). Trimming stripped 0 bases from V and 5 bases from J, with 26 bases between. The CDR3 length is 20 residues. Germline assignment: CDR1 MGHRA and CDR2 YSYEKL. CDR3 sequence (DNA): TGCGCCAGCAGCCAAGATTGGGGGTCCTCTCTTATCCGGCCCCACAATGAGCAGTTCTTC. The encoded protein is CASSQDWGSSLIRPHNEQFF.

The V gene is TRBV10-3, the J gene TRBJ1-3; maybe TRBD1 (5 bases). CDR3 length equals 17 residues. Trimming took 9 bases from V and 1 from J, leaving 22 bases between them. The germline V gene encodes CDR1 ENHRY and CDR2 SYGVKD. CDR3 protein: CAMQDPGRGLSGNTIYF. The CDR3 DNA reads as TGTGCCATGCAAGACCCAGGCCGGGGGTTATCTGGAAACACCATATATTTT.

V gene TRBV14 combines with J gene TRBJ1-2; 8 bases fit TRBD1. Germline V gene lookup returns CDR1 SGHDN and CDR2 FVKESK. J lost 2 bases, V lost 5 bases, and 1 base had no gene match. The CDR3 consists of 13 residues. The CDR3 DNA sequence: TGTGCCAGCAGCTGGACAGGGAACTATGGCTACACCTTC. As protein: CASSWTGNYGYTF.

V gene TRBV19 combines with J gene TRBJ1-4, with TRBD1 identical over 10 bases. This CDR3 is 23 amino acids long. CDR1 is LNHDA and CDR2 is SQIVND in the germline V gene (reference sequence). The J segment lost 5 bases and the V segment lost 5 bases, leaving 29 bases of the junction unmatched. The CDR3 region has the DNA TGTGCCAGTAGTCACAAGGACCCATCGGGACAGGGGACTCATCGGTCCGGGAATGAAAAACTGTTTTTT. It encodes CASSHKDPSGQGTHRSGNEKLFF.

This chain joins TRBV5-4 and TRBJ2-7, with D possibly being TRBD1 (6 bases). Trimming took off 0 bases at V and 6 bases at J, with 16 bases between the two ends. Germline V gene data show CDR1 as SGHNT and CDR2 as YYREEE (reference sequence). The CDR3 loop spans 15 amino acids. The CDR3 nucleotides are TGTGCCAGCAGCTTGGGCCCGACAGGTCACCTCGAGCAGTACTTC. Translation gives CASSLGPTGHLEQYF.

This rearrangement joins TRBV5-6 to TRBJ2-1; TRBD2 is a possible D gene (6 bases). V lost 4 bases and J 7 bases, leaving 18 bases between the germline ends. The CDR3 runs 15 residues. CDR1 and CDR2 (germline): SGHDT, YYEEEE. CDR3 loop: CASSPTSRITNEQFF. CDR3 DNA: TGTGCCAGCAGCCCGACTAGTCGAATAACTAATGAGCAGTTCTTC.

V gene TRBV25-1 combines with J gene TRBJ1-1, with 12 bases identical to TRBD1. There are 14 residues in the CDR3. V was pared by 7 bases and J by 11 bases, with 11 bases of the junction left unmatched. The V gene's germline CDR1 is MGHDK and CDR2 SYGVNS. The CDR3 is CASTPGTGGTGAFF. The CDR3 DNA is TGTGCCAGCACCCCCGGGACAGGGGGCACAGGGGCTTTCTTT.

The J gene is TRBJ2-1, the V gene TRBV11-2; tentatively, D is TRBD1 (8 bases). V was pared by 1 base and J by 5 bases, with 21 bases between. The CDR3 sequence is 18 residues long. From germline, CDR1 is SGHAT and CDR2 FQNNGV. The CDR3 nucleotides are TGTGCCAGCAGCTTAGGGACAGGGCAGCTAGCGGAAAACAATGAGCAGTTCTTC. The encoded protein is CASSLGTGQLAENNEQFF.